This entry is about one T cell receptor (beta chain). Its target is not known. Germline assignment: CDR1 SQVTM and CDR2 ANQGSEA. The CDR3 loop spans 13 amino acids. The V end was cut by 3 bases, the J end by 4 bases, with 11 bases between. The data are from a study of cytomegalovirus exposure and HLA in healthy donors. It was with 60 Vbeta and 13 Jbeta primers that the PCR ran. Repertoires were generated with immunoSEQ multiplex PCR, while TCRdb's copy carries only in-frame clones and drops some. The repertoire consists of tens of thousands of clones, with 84% occurring once and the leading ten covering 5.6%. Regarding the study as a whole: Researchers reported in a later analysis that a missense DCLRE1C variant was tied to TCR beta V- and J-gene trimming. HLA alleles showed associations with 15,000 to 20,000 TCR beta sequences in a later analysis, at a 0.05 false discovery rate. Earlier analysis found most TCR beta V segments productive about 90% or about 30% of the time. The authors later found HLA-associated TCR beta chains more clonally expanded than equally common others.

The source material was PBMCs. The gene calls are TRBV29-1 and TRBJ2-3; a possible D gene is TRBD2 (6 bases). This receptor was identified in a woman younger than 35 in good health and CMV-seropositive. The DNA for the CDR3 is TGCAGCGTTGAGGGCGGGATCTCAGATACGCAGTATTTT. This encodes CSVEGGISDTQYF.